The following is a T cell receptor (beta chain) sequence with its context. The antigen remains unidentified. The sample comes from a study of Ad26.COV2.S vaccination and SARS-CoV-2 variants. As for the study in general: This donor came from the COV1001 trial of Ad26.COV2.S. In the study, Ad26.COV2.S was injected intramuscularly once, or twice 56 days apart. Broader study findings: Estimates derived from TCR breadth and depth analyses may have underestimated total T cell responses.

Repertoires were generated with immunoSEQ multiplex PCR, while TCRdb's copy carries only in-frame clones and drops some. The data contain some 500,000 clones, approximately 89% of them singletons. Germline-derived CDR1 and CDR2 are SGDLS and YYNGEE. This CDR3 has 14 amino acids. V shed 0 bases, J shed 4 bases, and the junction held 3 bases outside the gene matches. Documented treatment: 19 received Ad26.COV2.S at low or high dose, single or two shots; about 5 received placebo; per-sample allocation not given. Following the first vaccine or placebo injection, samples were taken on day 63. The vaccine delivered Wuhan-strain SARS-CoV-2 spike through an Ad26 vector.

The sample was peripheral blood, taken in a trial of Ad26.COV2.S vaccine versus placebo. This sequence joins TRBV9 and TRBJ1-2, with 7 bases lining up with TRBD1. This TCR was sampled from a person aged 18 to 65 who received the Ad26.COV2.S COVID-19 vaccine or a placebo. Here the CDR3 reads CASSVEGAGYGYTF. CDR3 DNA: TGTGCCAGCAGCGTAGAGGGGGCGGGCTATGGCTACACCTTC.